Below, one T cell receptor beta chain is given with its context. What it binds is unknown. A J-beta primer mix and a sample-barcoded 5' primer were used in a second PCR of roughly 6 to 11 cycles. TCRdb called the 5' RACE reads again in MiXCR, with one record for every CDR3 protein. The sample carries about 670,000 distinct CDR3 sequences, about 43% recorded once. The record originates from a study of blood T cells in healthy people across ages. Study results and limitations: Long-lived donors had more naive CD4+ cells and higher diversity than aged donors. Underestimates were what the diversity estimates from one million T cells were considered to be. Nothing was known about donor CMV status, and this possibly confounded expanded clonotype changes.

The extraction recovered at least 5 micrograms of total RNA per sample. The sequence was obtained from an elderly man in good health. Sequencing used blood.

The CDR3, as DNA: TGTGCCAGCAGCCCCTCGGGACATTTGGCCTACGAGCAGTACTTC. Amino acid sequence: CASSPSGHLAYEQYF. This sequence joins TRBV7-2 and TRBJ2-7; TRBD1 is a possible D gene (6 bases). Germline CDR1 reads SGHTA; CDR2 reads FQGNSA. The V end was cut by 5 bases, the J end by 2 bases, with 16 bases between. CDR3 length: 15 amino acids.